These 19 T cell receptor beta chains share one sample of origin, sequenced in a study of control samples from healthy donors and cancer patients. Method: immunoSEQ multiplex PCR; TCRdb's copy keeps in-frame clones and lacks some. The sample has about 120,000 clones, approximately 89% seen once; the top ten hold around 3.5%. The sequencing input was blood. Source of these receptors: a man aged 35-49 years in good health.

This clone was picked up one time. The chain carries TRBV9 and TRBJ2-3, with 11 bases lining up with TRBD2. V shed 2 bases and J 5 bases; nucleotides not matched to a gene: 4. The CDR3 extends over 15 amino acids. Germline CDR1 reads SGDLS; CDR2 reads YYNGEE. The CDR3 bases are TGTGCCAGCAGCGTCACTAGCGGGGGAGGAGATACGCAGTATTTT. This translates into CASSVTSGGGDTQYF.

This CDR3 reads CASRRGYQETQYF. DNA for the CDR3: TGTGCCAGCAGGAGGGGGTATCAAGAGACCCAGTACTTC. The chain couples TRBV25-1 to TRBJ2-5; D is perhaps TRBD1 (6 bases). This CDR3 region has 13 residues. Trimming cost V 6 bases and J 2 bases, with 10 bases left between them. Germline CDR1 MGHDK, CDR2 SYGVNS.

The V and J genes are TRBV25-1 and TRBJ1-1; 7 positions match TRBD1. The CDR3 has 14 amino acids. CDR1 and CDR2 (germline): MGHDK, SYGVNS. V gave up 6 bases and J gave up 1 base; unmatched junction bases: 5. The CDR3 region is CASRPQGENTEAFF. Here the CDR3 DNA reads TGTGCCAGCAGACCCCAGGGGGAGAACACTGAAGCTTTCTTT.

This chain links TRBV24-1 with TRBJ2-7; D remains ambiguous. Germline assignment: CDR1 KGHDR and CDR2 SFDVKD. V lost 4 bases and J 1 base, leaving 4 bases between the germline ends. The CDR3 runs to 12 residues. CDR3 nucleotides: TGTGCCACCAGTGAAGGGTCCTACGAGCAGTACTTC. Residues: CATSEGSYEQYF.

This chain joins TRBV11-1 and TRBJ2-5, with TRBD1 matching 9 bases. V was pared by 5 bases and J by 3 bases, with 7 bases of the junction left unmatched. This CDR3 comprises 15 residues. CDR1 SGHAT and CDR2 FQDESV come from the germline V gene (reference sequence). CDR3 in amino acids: CASSQLGTGKETQYF. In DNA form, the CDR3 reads TGTGCCAGCAGCCAGTTAGGGACAGGGAAAGAGACCCAGTACTTC.

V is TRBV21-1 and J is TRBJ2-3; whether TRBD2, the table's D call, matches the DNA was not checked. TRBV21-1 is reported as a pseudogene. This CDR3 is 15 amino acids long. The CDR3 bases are TGTGCCAGCAGCCCAACGGGGGGGCCCTTAGATACGCAGTATTTT. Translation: CASSPTGGPLDTQYF.

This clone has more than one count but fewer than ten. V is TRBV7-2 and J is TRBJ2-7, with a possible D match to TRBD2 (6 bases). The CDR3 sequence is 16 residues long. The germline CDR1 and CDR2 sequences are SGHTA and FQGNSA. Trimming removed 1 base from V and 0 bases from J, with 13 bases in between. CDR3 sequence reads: CASSLGGGISSYEQYF. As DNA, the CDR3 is TGTGCCAGCAGCTTAGGTGGCGGGATAAGCTCCTACGAGCAGTACTTC. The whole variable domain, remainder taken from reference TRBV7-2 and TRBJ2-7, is GAGVSQSPSNKVTEKGKDVELRCDPISGHTALYWYRQSLGQGLEFLIYFQGNSAPDKSGLPSDRFSAERTGGSVSTLTIQRTQQEDSAVYLCASSLGGGISSYEQYFGPGTRLTVT.

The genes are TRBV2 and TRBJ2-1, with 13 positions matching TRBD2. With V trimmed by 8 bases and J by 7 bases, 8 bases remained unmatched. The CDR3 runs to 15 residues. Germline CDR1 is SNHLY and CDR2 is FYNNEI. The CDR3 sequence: CASGRTSGSGNEQFF. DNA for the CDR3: TGTGCCAGCGGAAGGACTAGCGGGAGTGGGAATGAGCAGTTCTTC.

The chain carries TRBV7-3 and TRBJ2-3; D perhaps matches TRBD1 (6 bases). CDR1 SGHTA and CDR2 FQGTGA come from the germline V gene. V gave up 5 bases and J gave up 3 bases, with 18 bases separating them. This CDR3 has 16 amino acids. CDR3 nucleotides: TGTGCCAGCAGCCGATGGGGCCAGGGGACAACAGATACGCAGTATTTT. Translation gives CASSRWGQGTTDTQYF.

The CDR3 loop is CASSERTSGGPGDTQYF. The CDR3 coding sequence is TGTGCCAGCAGTGAGCGGACTAGCGGGGGGCCCGGAGATACGCAGTATTTT. The chain joins TRBV25-1 to TRBJ2-3; 14 bases align to TRBD2. CDR1 is MGHDK and CDR2 is SYGVNS in the germline V gene. V lost 3 bases, J lost 5 bases, and 7 bases stayed unmatched. The CDR3 sequence is 17 residues long.

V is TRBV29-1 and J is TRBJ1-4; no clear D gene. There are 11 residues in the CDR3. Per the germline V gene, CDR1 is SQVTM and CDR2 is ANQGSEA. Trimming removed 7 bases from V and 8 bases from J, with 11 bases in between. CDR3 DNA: TGCAGCGCCCAACTGGGGGAAAAACTGTTTTTT. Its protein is CSAQLGEKLFF.

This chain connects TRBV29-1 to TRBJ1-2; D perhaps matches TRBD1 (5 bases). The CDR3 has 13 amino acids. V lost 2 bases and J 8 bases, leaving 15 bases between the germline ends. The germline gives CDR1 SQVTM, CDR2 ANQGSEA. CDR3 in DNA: TGCAGCGTTGAACCCGGGACTTATCGGGGCTACACCTTC. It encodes CSVEPGTYRGYTF. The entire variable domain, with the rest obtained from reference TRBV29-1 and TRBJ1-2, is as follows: SAVISQKPSRDICQRGTSLTIQCQVDSQVTMMFWYRQQPGQSLTLIATANQGSEATYESGFVIDKFPISRPNLTFSTLTVSNMSPEDSSIYLCSVEPGTYRGYTFGSGTRLTVV.

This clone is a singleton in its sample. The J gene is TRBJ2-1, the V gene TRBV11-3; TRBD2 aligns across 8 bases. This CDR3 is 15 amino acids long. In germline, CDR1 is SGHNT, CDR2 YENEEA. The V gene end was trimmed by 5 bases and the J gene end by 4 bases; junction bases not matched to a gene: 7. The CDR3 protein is CASSRDSGAYNEQFF. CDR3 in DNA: TGTGCCAGCAGCCGAGATAGCGGGGCTTACAATGAGCAGTTCTTC.

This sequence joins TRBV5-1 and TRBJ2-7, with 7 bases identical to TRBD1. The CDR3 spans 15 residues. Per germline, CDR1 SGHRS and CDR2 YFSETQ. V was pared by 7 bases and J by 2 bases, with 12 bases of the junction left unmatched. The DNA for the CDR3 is TGCGCCAGCCGCGGAGTAAAGGGACAGACCTACGAGCAGTACTTC. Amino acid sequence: CASRGVKGQTYEQYF.

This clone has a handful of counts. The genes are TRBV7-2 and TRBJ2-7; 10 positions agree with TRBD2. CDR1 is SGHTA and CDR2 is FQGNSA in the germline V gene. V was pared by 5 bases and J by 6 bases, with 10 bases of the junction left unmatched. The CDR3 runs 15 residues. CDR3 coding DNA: TGTGCCAGCAGCCTAAAAAGCGGGGGGGCCGTCGAGCAGTACTTC. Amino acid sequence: CASSLKSGGAVEQYF.

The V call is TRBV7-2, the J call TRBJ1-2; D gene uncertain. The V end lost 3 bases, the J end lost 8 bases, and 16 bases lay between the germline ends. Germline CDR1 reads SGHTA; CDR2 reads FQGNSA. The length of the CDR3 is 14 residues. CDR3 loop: CASSFYRFDGGYTF. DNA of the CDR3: TGTGCCAGCAGCTTCTACAGATTCGATGGAGGCTACACCTTC. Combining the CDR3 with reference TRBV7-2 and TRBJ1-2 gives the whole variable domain GAGVSQSPSNKVTEKGKDVELRCDPISGHTALYWYRQSLGQGLEFLIYFQGNSAPDKSGLPSDRFSAERTGGSVSTLTIQRTQQEDSAVYLCASSFYRFDGGYTFGSGTRLTVV.

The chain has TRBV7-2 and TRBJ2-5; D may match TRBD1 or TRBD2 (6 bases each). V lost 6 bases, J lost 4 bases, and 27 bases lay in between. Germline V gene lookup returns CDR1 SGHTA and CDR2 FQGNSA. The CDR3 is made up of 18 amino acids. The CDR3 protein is CASSYRKGGGVSGETQYF. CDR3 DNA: TGTGCCAGCAGTTACCGGAAGGGGGGAGGTGTATCTGGAGAGACCCAGTACTTC.

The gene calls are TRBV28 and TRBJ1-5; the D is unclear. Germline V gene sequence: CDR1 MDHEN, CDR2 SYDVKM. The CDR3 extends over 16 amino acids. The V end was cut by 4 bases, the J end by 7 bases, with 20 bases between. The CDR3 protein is CASSSPHSLSGQPQHF. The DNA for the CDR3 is TGTGCCAGCAGTTCCCCCCACAGTCTTTCAGGACAGCCCCAGCATTTT.

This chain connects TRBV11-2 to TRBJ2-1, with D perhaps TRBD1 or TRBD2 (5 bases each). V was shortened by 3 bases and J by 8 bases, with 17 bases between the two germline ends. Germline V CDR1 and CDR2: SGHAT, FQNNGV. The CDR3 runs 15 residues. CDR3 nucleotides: TGTGCCAGCAGCTTCCAATCCGGGGCGCGGGATGAGCAGTTCTTC. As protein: CASSFQSGARDEQFF.